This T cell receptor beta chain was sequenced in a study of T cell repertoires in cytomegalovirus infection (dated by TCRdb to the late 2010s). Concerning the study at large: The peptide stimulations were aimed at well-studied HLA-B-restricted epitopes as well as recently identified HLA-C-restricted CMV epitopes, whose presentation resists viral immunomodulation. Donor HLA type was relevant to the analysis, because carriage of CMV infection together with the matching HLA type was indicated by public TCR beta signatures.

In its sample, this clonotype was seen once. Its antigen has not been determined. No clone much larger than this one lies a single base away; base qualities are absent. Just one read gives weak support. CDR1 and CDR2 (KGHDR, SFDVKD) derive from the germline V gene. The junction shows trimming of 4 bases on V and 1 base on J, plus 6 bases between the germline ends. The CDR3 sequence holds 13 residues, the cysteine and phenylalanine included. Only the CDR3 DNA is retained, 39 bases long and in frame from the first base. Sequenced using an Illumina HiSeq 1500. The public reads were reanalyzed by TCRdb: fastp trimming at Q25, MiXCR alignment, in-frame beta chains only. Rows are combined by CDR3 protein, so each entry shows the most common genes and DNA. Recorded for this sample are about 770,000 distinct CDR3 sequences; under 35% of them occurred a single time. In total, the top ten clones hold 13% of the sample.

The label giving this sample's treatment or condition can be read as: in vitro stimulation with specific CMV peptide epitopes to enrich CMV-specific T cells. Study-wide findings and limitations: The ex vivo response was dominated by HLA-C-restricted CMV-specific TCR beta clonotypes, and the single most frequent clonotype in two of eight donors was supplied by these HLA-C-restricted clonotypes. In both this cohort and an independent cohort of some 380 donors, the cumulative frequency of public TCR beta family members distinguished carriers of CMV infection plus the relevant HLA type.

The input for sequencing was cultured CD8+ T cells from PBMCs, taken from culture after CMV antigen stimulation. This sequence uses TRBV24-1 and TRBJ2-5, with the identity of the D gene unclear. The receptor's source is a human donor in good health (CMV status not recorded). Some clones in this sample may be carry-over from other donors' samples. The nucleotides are TGTGCCACCAGTGACCCCGTCCAAGAGACCCAGTACTTC. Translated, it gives CATSDPVQETQYF.